The next 25 T cell receptor beta chains were all read from a single sample in a study of CD8+ T cells in alopecia areata. The sequencing template was cDNA reverse transcribed from extracted RNA. Some clones are missing from TCRdb's copy, which holds only in-frame ones; the method was immunoSEQ multiplex PCR. The table has 150,000 to 200,000 clones, 63% seen once. This specimen consisted of CD4+ T cells sorted from blood, obtained at week 0. The receptors here all came from a human donor with alopecia areata.

The CDR3 DNA reads as TGTGCCTGGAGCTATCAGACAGGGAGTGAGCAGTTCTTC. As protein: CAWSYQTGSEQFF. The chain couples TRBV30 to TRBJ2-1; 7 nucleotides align to TRBD1. This CDR3 is built from 13 residues. Trimming removed 3 bases from V and 9 bases from J; junction bases left unmatched: 8. Germline CDR1 reads GTSNPN; CDR2 reads SVGIG (reference sequence).

The genes are TRBV29-1 and TRBJ2-7; D may correspond to TRBD1 or TRBD2 (6 bases each). The V and J ends lost 4 bases and 6 bases respectively, with 16 bases between them. The CDR3 length is 13 residues. Germline values: CDR1 SQVTM, CDR2 ANQGSEA. DNA for the CDR3: TGCAGCGTTGGACAGGCCGGGGGTGGCGAGCAGTACTTC. Encoded protein: CSVGQAGGGEQYF.

The chain's CDR3 is CASSLFPVNGDRGNSPLHF. Written as DNA, the CDR3 is TGTGCCAGCAGTCTTTTTCCCGTGAATGGGGACAGGGGGAATTCACCCCTCCACTTT. This chain connects TRBV2 to TRBJ1-6, with 11 bases aligning to TRBD1. Germline loops: CDR1 SNHLY, CDR2 FYNNEI. The V segment lost 5 bases and the J segment 7 bases; nucleotides outside the gene matches: 16. This CDR3 region has 19 residues.

The rearrangement uses TRBV30 and TRBJ1-5; TRBD1 matches at 7 bases. The CDR3 has 16 amino acids. The ends lost 0 bases at V and 2 bases at J; junction bases unmatched: 7. Germline CDR1 and CDR2: GTSNPN and SVGIG (reference sequence). The CDR3 here is CAWSVQGTVGNQPQHF. CDR3 in DNA: TGTGCCTGGAGTGTACAGGGGACAGTAGGCAATCAGCCCCAGCATTTT.

The V call is TRBV29-1, the J call TRBJ2-3; unclear D gene. In germline, CDR1 is SQVTM, CDR2 ANQGSEA. This CDR3 has 14 residues. V lost 6 bases to trimming and J lost 0 bases, with 13 bases between them. The CDR3 DNA reads as TGCAGCGTCCCGGGCCGAGCTAGCACAGATACGCAGTATTTT. Its translation: CSVPGRASTDTQYF.

This clone occurred a few times. J is TRBJ1-5 and V is TRBV29-1; possible D gene TRBD1, 5 bases. Germline V gives CDR1 SQVTM, CDR2 ANQGSEA. This CDR3 contains 12 residues. The V end was cut by 7 bases, the J end by 5 bases, with 12 bases between. CDR3 bases: TGCAGCGCCGGGGGGGGAGATCAGCCCCAGCATTTT. This gives the protein CSAGGGDQPQHF.

The chain carries TRBV18 and TRBJ2-5, with TRBD1 identical over 7 bases. This CDR3 region has 15 residues. V gave up 3 bases and J gave up 0 bases; unmatched junction bases: 4. Germline V gives CDR1 KGHSH, CDR2 LQKENI. The CDR3 DNA reads as TGTGCCAGCTCACCCACAGGACAGGACCAAGAGACCCAGTACTTC. Its protein is CASSPTGQDQETQYF.

This clone was recorded a few times. The J gene is TRBJ2-2, the V gene TRBV5-1; D perhaps matches TRBD1 (6 bases). The V and J ends lost 4 bases and 4 bases respectively, with 14 bases between them. This CDR3 contains 15 residues. Germline loops: CDR1 SGHRS, CDR2 YFSETQ. CDR3 loop: CASSVQGSGTGELFF. The CDR3 DNA reads TGCGCCAGCAGCGTACAGGGTAGTGGCACCGGGGAGCTGTTTTTT.

The V and J genes are TRBV9 and TRBJ1-6, with D possibly matching TRBD1 (5 bases). Trimming shortened V by 0 bases and J by 5 bases, and 6 bases separated the two germline ends. Germline CDR1 SGDLS, CDR2 YYNGEE. The CDR3 totals 14 residues. CDR3 bases: TGTGCCAGCAGCGTAGAAGGGGATAATTCACCCCTCCACTTT. Protein: CASSVEGDNSPLHF.

The genes are TRBV29-1 and TRBJ2-1; 9 bases map to TRBD2. The CDR3 sequence is 16 residues long. Unmatched junction bases numbered 12, after V lost 6 bases and J lost 3 bases. CDR1 and CDR2 from the germline V gene are SQVTM and ANQGSEA. The CDR3 loop reads CSVDHSGGPIYNEQFF. The CDR3 coding sequence is TGCAGCGTGGATCATAGCGGGGGCCCAATCTACAATGAGCAGTTCTTC.

The rearrangement uses TRBV19 and TRBJ1-5; no firm D call. V gave up 3 bases and J gave up 7 bases, with 7 bases separating them. The CDR3 consists of 12 residues. Germline CDR1 is LNHDA and CDR2 is SQIVND (reference sequence). CDR3 nucleotide sequence: TGTGCCAGTAGTATGTTAAACCAGCCCCAGCATTTT. Encoded protein: CASSMLNQPQHF.

Of note for this clone: The germline gene is not matched at one end of the junction; a read error may be the cause. V usage is TRBV6-5 and J usage is TRBJ2-1, with D uncertain. The germline V gene has CDR1 MNHEY and CDR2 SVGAGI. The CDR3 sequence is 13 residues long. The CDR3 loop reads CASSDSDRNEQFF. For the CDR3, the DNA is TGTGCCAGCAGTGACTCAGACCGGAATGAGCAGTTCTTC.

This clone was observed a few times. This chain links TRBV29-1 with TRBJ2-3; the match to TRBD2 covers 8 bases. The V and J ends lost 4 bases and 0 bases, in that order; junction bases with no gene match: 3. Germline values: CDR1 SQVTM, CDR2 ANQGSEA. The CDR3 sequence is 14 residues long. The CDR3 region has the DNA TGCAGCGTTGGGTCTAGCGGGAGCACAGATACGCAGTATTTT. This translates into CSVGSSGSTDTQYF.

The rearrangement links TRBV5-1 to TRBJ1-2, with D perhaps matching TRBD1 (6 bases). The germline V gene encodes CDR1 SGHRS and CDR2 YFSETQ. CDR3 length equals 13 residues. Between the trimmed V and J ends, which lost 4 bases and 4 bases, there was a span of 11 bases. The CDR3 is CASSPAGAYGYTF. CDR3 nucleotide sequence: TGCGCCAGCAGCCCCGCGGGGGCCTATGGCTACACCTTC. Based on the CDR3 plus reference TRBV5-1 and TRBJ1-2, the full variable domain is KAGVTQTPRYLIKTRGQQVTLSCSPISGHRSVSWYQQTPGQGLQFLFEYFSETQRNKGNFPGRFSGRQFSNSRSEMNVSTLELGDSALYLCASSPAGAYGYTFGSGTRLTVV.

A single count supports this clone. This chain uses TRBV6-5 with TRBJ2-3; D call uncertain. Germline-derived CDR1 and CDR2 are MNHEY and SVGAGI. This CDR3 is 14 amino acids long. Trimming cost V 2 bases and J 2 bases, with 8 bases left between them. The chain's CDR3 is CASSYGQYTDTQYF. As DNA, the CDR3 is TGTGCCAGCAGTTACGGCCAGTACACAGATACGCAGTATTTT.

This chain uses TRBV9 with TRBJ1-1; D gene ambiguous. The CDR3 sequence is 14 residues long. Germline CDR1 and CDR2: SGDLS and YYNGEE. With 1 base removed from V and 4 bases from J, the gap between germline ends came to 11 bases. The DNA for the CDR3 is TGTGCCAGCAGCGTATCCGGGTGGGGCACTGAAGCTTTCTTT. Translated, it gives CASSVSGWGTEAFF.

The rearrangement joins TRBV2 to TRBJ2-4; 8 bases are a match to TRBD1. Trimming cost V 5 bases and J 2 bases; bases outside gene matches: 8. The germline gives CDR1 SNHLY, CDR2 FYNNEI. The CDR3 loop spans 16 amino acids. DNA for the CDR3: TGTGCCAGCAGTTCTATAAGGACAGGGTCCAAAAACATTCAGTACTTC. As protein: CASSSIRTGSKNIQYF.

V and J are TRBV2 and TRBJ2-3; no clear D gene. This CDR3 has 13 amino acids. Germline V lookup: CDR1 SNHLY, CDR2 FYNNEI. The germline V and J ends were trimmed by 3 bases and 3 bases, with 7 bases remaining between them. This CDR3 is CASSDQTTDTQYF. The CDR3 region has the DNA TGTGCCAGCAGTGACCAGACAACAGATACGCAGTATTTT. Combining the CDR3 with reference TRBV2 and TRBJ2-3 gives the whole variable domain EPEVTQTPSHQVTQMGQEVILRCVPISNHLYFYWYRQILGQKVEFLVSFYNNEISEKSEIFDDQFSVERPDGSNFTLKIRSTKLEDSAMYFCASSDQTTDTQYFGPGTRLTVL.

The chain is built from TRBV30 and TRBJ1-5; a possible D gene is TRBD1 (6 bases). V lost 0 bases and J 8 bases, leaving 11 bases between the germline ends. The CDR3 length is 13 residues. Germline V gene sequence: CDR1 GTSNPN, CDR2 SVGIG (reference sequence). In DNA, the CDR3 is TGTGCCTGGAGTGTACAGGGAGTAGAGCCCCAGCATTTT. This encodes CAWSVQGVEPQHF.

The CDR3 loop reads CSVNMNTEAFF. Written as DNA, the CDR3 is TGCAGCGTGAACATGAACACTGAAGCTTTCTTT. This chain links TRBV29-1 with TRBJ1-1; no reliable D call. The CDR3 is 11 residues long. V was pared by 6 bases and J by 0 bases, with 5 bases between. Germline values: CDR1 SQVTM, CDR2 ANQGSEA.

In DNA form, the CDR3 reads TGTGCCAGCTCACCACTGGGACAGGGTAACACTGAAGCTTTCTTT. This encodes CASSPLGQGNTEAFF. The chain employs TRBV18 and TRBJ1-1; the match to TRBD1 covers 9 bases. Germline V gene lookup returns CDR1 KGHSH and CDR2 LQKENI. The CDR3 loop spans 15 amino acids. V lost 1 base, J lost 2 bases, and 2 bases stayed unmatched.

The chain uses TRBV5-1 and TRBJ2-7; 8 bases map to TRBD2. Germline CDR1 is SGHRS and CDR2 is YFSETQ. The CDR3 has 16 residues. With 4 bases clipped from V and 2 bases from J, the junction kept 11 bases outside the gene matches. The CDR3 loop is CASSQTPGLEAYEQYF. As DNA, the CDR3 is TGCGCCAGCAGCCAAACACCGGGACTAGAGGCCTACGAGCAGTACTTC. Full variable domain (rest looked up from reference TRBV5-1 and TRBJ2-7): KAGVTQTPRYLIKTRGQQVTLSCSPISGHRSVSWYQQTPGQGLQFLFEYFSETQRNKGNFPGRFSGRQFSNSRSEMNVSTLELGDSALYLCASSQTPGLEAYEQYFGPGTRLTVT.

This rearrangement joins TRBV2 to TRBJ1-2; 8 bases fit TRBD1. Per germline, CDR1 SNHLY and CDR2 FYNNEI. The CDR3 spans 13 residues. With V trimmed by 8 bases and J by 5 bases, 7 bases remained unmatched. CDR3 loop: CASGADRGYGYTF. CDR3 nucleotides: TGTGCCAGCGGGGCCGACAGGGGATATGGCTACACCTTC.

The V gene is TRBV4-3, the J gene TRBJ1-3; D uncertain. V lost 0 bases, J lost 8 bases, and 11 bases lay in between. Germline V gives CDR1 LGHNA, CDR2 YSLEER. The CDR3 sequence is 14 residues long. CDR3: CASSQERERYTIYF. DNA of the CDR3: TGCGCCAGCAGCCAAGAGAGGGAGAGATACACCATATATTTT.

The chain employs TRBV14 and TRBJ1-1; D may be TRBD1 (5 bases). CDR3 length: 14 amino acids. The ends were cut back, 3 bases at V and 8 bases at J, with 16 bases in the middle. CDR1 is SGHDN and CDR2 is FVKESK in the germline V gene. The chain's CDR3 is CASSQRALGTEAFF. In DNA form, the CDR3 reads TGTGCCAGCAGCCAGAGGGCCCTAGGGACCGAAGCTTTCTTT.